The entry below describes one T cell receptor beta chain. Here immunoSEQ multiplex PCR was the method, and the copy in TCRdb shows in-frame clones only, minus some. The sample holds roughly 120,000 clones; just over 90% are singletons and the top ten take roughly 1.7%. This sample stems from a study of control samples from healthy donors and cancer patients. V shed 3 bases and J 2 bases; nucleotides not matched to a gene: 14. Germline CDR1 LGHNA, CDR2 YSLEER. CDR3 length equals 18 residues. The sample was PBMCs. The J gene is TRBJ2-5, the V gene TRBV4-3; 8 bases agree with TRBD2. This TCR derives from a man aged 45-65 years with head and neck cancer. The CDR3 DNA is TGCGCCAGCAGCCAGGCTGTCGGGGGGGGGTTTCTTCAAGAGACCCAGTACTTC. Translation gives CASSQAVGGGFLQETQYF.